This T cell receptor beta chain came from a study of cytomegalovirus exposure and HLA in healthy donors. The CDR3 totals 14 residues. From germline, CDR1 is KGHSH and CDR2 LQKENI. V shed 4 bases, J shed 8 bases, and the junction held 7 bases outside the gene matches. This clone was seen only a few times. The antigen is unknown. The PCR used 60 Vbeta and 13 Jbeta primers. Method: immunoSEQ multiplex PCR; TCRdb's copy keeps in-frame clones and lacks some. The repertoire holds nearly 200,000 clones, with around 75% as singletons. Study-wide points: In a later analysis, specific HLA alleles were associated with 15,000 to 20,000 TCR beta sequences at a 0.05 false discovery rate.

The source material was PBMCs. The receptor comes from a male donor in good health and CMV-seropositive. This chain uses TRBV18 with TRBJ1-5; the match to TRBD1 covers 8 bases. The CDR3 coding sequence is TGTGCCAGCTCACGATACAGGGGGACTGAGCCCCAGCATTTT. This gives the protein CASSRYRGTEPQHF.